The 30 T cell receptor beta chains listed next were all sequenced from one sample in a study of shared clonotypes between healthy human individuals. CD45RO-negative, CCR7-positively selected cells formed the naive CD8 fraction, excluding terminally differentiated effector memory CD45RA+ cells. The assay was immunoSEQ multiplex PCR, and TCRdb's table has in-frame clones only and misses some. This sample has 2 million or so clones; about 95% occur once, and the top ten carry 0.9% to 1.3%. Material: naive CD8+ T cells sorted from blood. The receptors derive from a man between 18 and 29 years old in good health.

This chain joins TRBV2 and TRBJ2-3, with D uncertain. The germline V gene encodes CDR1 SNHLY and CDR2 FYNNEI. The CDR3 is 14 amino acids. The ends were cut back, 8 bases at V and 2 bases at J, with 14 bases in the middle. The CDR3 loop is CASLPESDTDTQYF. CDR3 bases: TGTGCCAGCTTACCTGAATCGGACACAGATACGCAGTATTTT.

V gene TRBV2 combines with J gene TRBJ2-7, with unresolved D. V was cut by 1 base and J by 5 bases, with 15 bases left in between. Germline values: CDR1 SNHLY, CDR2 FYNNEI. The CDR3 runs 15 residues. CDR3 sequence: CASSEVQSSGDEQYF. DNA for the CDR3: TGTGCCAGCAGTGAAGTTCAGTCGTCTGGGGACGAGCAGTACTTC.

The CDR3 spells CAWSEGDREHEQYF. The CDR3 coding sequence is TGTGCCTGGAGTGAGGGGGACAGGGAGCACGAGCAGTACTTC. V is TRBV30 and J is TRBJ2-7, with 9 nucleotides matching TRBD1. Germline lookup yields CDR1 GTSNPN and CDR2 SVGIG (reference sequence). V was pared by 1 base and J by 5 bases, with 6 bases of the junction left unmatched. This CDR3 comprises 14 residues.

The V and J genes are TRBV30 and TRBJ2-7; a weak D match, TRBD1 (6 bases). The CDR3 has 16 amino acids. Looked up from germline, CDR1 is GTSNPN and CDR2 is SVGIG (reference sequence). Trimming removed 4 bases from V and 4 bases from J, with 23 bases in between. The CDR3 DNA is TGTGCCTGGACCTTAGGGACGGACAGTACTTATTACGAGCAGTACTTC. This encodes CAWTLGTDSTYYEQYF. Full variable domain (remainder filled in from reference TRBV30 and TRBJ2-7): SQTIHQWPATLVQPVGSPLSLECTVEGTSNPNLYWYRQAAGRGLQLLFYSVGIGQISSEVPQNLSASRPQDRQFILSSKKLLLSDSGFYLCAWTLGTDSTYYEQYFGPGTRLTVT.

CDR3 region: CASRPSGRNTDTQYF. The CDR3, as DNA: TGTGCCAGCAGGCCTAGCGGGAGGAACACAGATACGCAGTATTTT. The gene calls are TRBV9 and TRBJ2-3; 11 positions match TRBD2. The junction had 4 bases not matched to a gene; V was cut back by 5 bases and J by 2 bases. CDR1 and CDR2 (germline): SGDLS, YYNGEE. This CDR3 comprises 15 residues.

This clone was recorded only once. This chain connects TRBV6-1 to TRBJ2-2; D not resolved. Trimming left V 2 bases short and J 3 bases short, with 10 bases between. CDR1 is MNHNS, CDR2 SASEGT, per germline. This CDR3 is built from 15 residues. The CDR3 is CASSESPGYTGELFF. DNA of the CDR3: TGTGCCAGCAGTGAAAGTCCCGGGTACACCGGGGAGCTGTTTTTT.

The J gene is TRBJ2-1, the V gene TRBV11-3, with 10 bases that match TRBD2. The CDR3 covers 20 residues. J lost 3 bases, V lost 1 base, and 15 bases had no gene match. Per germline, CDR1 SGHNT and CDR2 YENEEA. As DNA, the CDR3 is TGTGCCAGCAGCTTAGGTAGGGCTTTTCTTGAGCGGGAGGGCTACAATGAGCAGTTCTTC. This encodes CASSLGRAFLEREGYNEQFF.

This clone was found a few times. Other nucleotide sequences from this sample produce the same CDR3. The J gene is TRBJ2-7, the V gene TRBV5-4; D is undetermined. V was pared by 2 bases and J by 0 bases, with 3 bases between. Germline CDR1 is SGHNT and CDR2 is YYREEE (reference sequence). The CDR3 is made up of 12 amino acids. CDR3 DNA: TGTGCCAGCAGCTTTAACTCCTACGAGCAGTACTTC. This codes for CASSFNSYEQYF.

The chain has TRBV27 and TRBJ1-2; no definite D call. Germline CDR1 MNHEY, CDR2 SMNVEV (reference sequence). This CDR3 region has 13 residues. V was cut by 0 bases and J by 7 bases, with 9 bases left in between. The CDR3 DNA follows: TGTGCCAGCAGTTTATCGGCAGTTAGTGGCTACACCTTC. Residues: CASSLSAVSGYTF.

This chain links TRBV4-1 with TRBJ1-6; no clear D gene. This CDR3 comprises 13 residues. Trimming took off 3 bases at V and 9 bases at J, with 9 bases between the two ends. CDR1 MGHRA and CDR2 YSYEKL come from the germline V gene. The CDR3 here is CASSHRALSPLHF. The CDR3, as DNA: TGCGCCAGCAGCCACCGGGCCCTTTCACCCCTCCACTTT.

V and J are TRBV4-2 and TRBJ2-7, with 7 bases aligning to TRBD2. Germline V gene sequence: CDR1 LGHNA, CDR2 YNFKEQ. CDR3 length: 13 residues. The trim removed 3 bases at V and 3 bases at J, leaving 2 bases unmatched. Here the CDR3 reads CASSQPSGYEQYF. In nucleotides, the CDR3 is TGTGCCAGCAGCCAGCCTAGCGGCTACGAGCAGTACTTC.

The chain joins TRBV6-5 to TRBJ2-7, with D maybe TRBD2 (6 bases). The germline V gene encodes CDR1 MNHEY and CDR2 SVGAGI. V lost 10 bases to trimming and J lost 4 bases, with 23 bases between them. This CDR3 has 15 amino acids. The CDR3 spells CATTRFAGLYYEQYF. The CDR3 DNA is TGTGCCACTACGAGGTTCGCGGGGCTATATTACGAGCAGTACTTC.

The chain joins TRBV6-6 to TRBJ2-5, with 11 bases identical to TRBD2. Germline-derived CDR1 and CDR2 are MNHNY and SVGAGI (reference sequence). The CDR3 is 14 residues long. Germline trimming cut 7 bases from V and 5 bases from J; bases unmatched to any gene: 6. CDR3 nucleotide sequence: TGTGCCAGCACCATAGCGGGAGGGCTGGAGACCCAGTACTTC. Amino acid sequence: CASTIAGGLETQYF.

Comment on this clone: The same CDR3 also results from other DNA sequences found in this sample. The genes are TRBV29-1 and TRBJ2-7, with D perhaps matching TRBD2 (5 bases). This CDR3 spans 13 amino acids. Looked up from germline, CDR1 is SQVTM and CDR2 is ANQGSEA. Trimming took 3 bases from V and 0 from J, leaving 9 bases between them. CDR3 sequence reads: CSVDGGSSYEQYF. DNA for the CDR3: TGCAGCGTTGATGGTGGGAGCTCCTACGAGCAGTACTTC.

This sequence joins TRBV30 and TRBJ2-7, with 7 bases that match TRBD2. V lost 2 bases, J lost 3 bases, and 10 bases stayed unmatched. Germline CDR1 GTSNPN, CDR2 SVGIG (reference sequence). The CDR3 totals 15 residues. CDR3 bases: TGTGCCTGGAGTCCTACGGGGGGACGGGGCTACGAGCAGTACTTC. It specifies CAWSPTGGRGYEQYF.

The V call is TRBV12-5, the J call TRBJ1-1; unclear D gene. The CDR3 consists of 13 residues. Trimming pared 3 bases from V and 3 bases from J, leaving 8 bases between. Germline V lookup: CDR1 LGHNT, CDR2 FRNRAP. Written as DNA, the CDR3 is TGTGCTAGTGGTTTCGACGGACACACTGAAGCTTTCTTT. It encodes CASGFDGHTEAFF.

The genes are TRBV9 and TRBJ1-5; 8 bases align to TRBD1. V was clipped by 4 bases and J by 5 bases; unmatched bases: 20. The CDR3 sequence is 19 residues long. Germline CDR1 SGDLS, CDR2 YYNGEE. The CDR3 sequence: CASSFARGHRGDYHQPQHF. The CDR3 coding sequence is TGTGCCAGCAGCTTCGCCCGGGGCCACAGGGGGGACTATCATCAGCCCCAGCATTTT.

The chain uses TRBV6-1 and TRBJ2-3, with 9 positions matching TRBD2. Germline CDR1 and CDR2: MNHNS and SASEGT. Trimming removed 3 bases from V and 0 bases from J; junction bases left unmatched: 4. The CDR3 is 16 residues long. CDR3 amino acids: CASSDGTSPSTDTQYF. Here the CDR3 DNA reads TGTGCCAGCAGTGACGGGACTAGCCCAAGCACAGATACGCAGTATTTT.

V gene TRBV20-1 combines with J gene TRBJ2-4, with D perhaps matching TRBD1 (5 bases). The CDR3 sequence is 11 residues long. The germline V gene has CDR1 DFQATT and CDR2 SNEGSKA (reference sequence). Trimming left V 1 base short and J 7 bases short, with 5 bases between. For the CDR3, the DNA is TGCAGTGCTAGAGCAGGGAACATTCAGTACTTC. As protein: CSARAGNIQYF.

This CDR3 reads CASSLGQGALGYTF. CDR3 bases: TGTGCCAGCAGCTTAGGACAGGGGGCTCTTGGCTACACCTTC. This chain joins TRBV11-2 and TRBJ1-2, with 10 bases that match TRBD1. Germline V gene lookup returns CDR1 SGHAT and CDR2 FQNNGV. The CDR3 totals 14 residues. The junction had 3 bases not matched to a gene; V was cut back by 1 base and J by 7 bases.

The chain couples TRBV10-1 to TRBJ2-1; D is possibly TRBD1 (5 bases). The CDR3 is 14 amino acids. Trimming shortened V by 10 bases and J by 6 bases, and 19 bases separated the two germline ends. Germline lookup yields CDR1 WNHNN and CDR2 SYGVQD (reference sequence). The CDR3 region is CAKSQGCWGNEQFF. The CDR3 bases are TGCGCCAAATCCCAGGGTTGTTGGGGCAATGAGCAGTTCTTC.

This chain joins TRBV9 and TRBJ2-7, with 11 bases identical to TRBD2. J gave up 2 bases and V 3 bases, and 10 bases lay outside the gene matches. Germline-derived CDR1 and CDR2 are SGDLS and YYNGEE. This CDR3 contains 17 residues. This CDR3 is CASSAGTSGPPPYEQYF. CDR3 nucleotides: TGTGCCAGCAGCGCCGGGACTAGCGGCCCACCCCCCTACGAGCAGTACTTC.

This clone was seen only a few times. Other DNA variants within this sample encode the same CDR3. The rearrangement joins TRBV9 to TRBJ1-4; D might be TRBD1 (6 bases). CDR1 is SGDLS and CDR2 is YYNGEE in the germline V gene. V lost 0 bases and J lost 2, with 8 bases in between. The CDR3 runs 15 residues. As DNA, the CDR3 is TGTGCCAGCAGCGTAGGGGGGGCGACTAATGAAAAACTGTTTTTT. Protein: CASSVGGATNEKLFF.

This clone was recorded only once. CDR3 protein: CASSPPLAKNIQYF. The CDR3 DNA sequence: TGTGCCAGCAGCCCGCCCCTAGCCAAAAACATTCAGTACTTC. The J gene is TRBJ2-4, the V gene TRBV7-9, with D uncertain. Trimming removed 5 bases at V and 0 bases at J, with 8 bases between. Germline-derived CDR1 and CDR2 are SEHNR and FQNEAQ (reference sequence). The CDR3 length is 14 residues.

The chain combines TRBV7-2 with TRBJ2-7, with D perhaps matching TRBD1 or TRBD2 (6 bases each). The length of the CDR3 is 14 residues. Looked up from germline, CDR1 is SGHTA and CDR2 is FQGNSA. V lost 3 bases to trimming and J lost 6 bases, with 15 bases between them. The CDR3 loop reads CASSFSGGGSEQYF. Here the CDR3 DNA reads TGTGCCAGCAGCTTTTCAGGAGGGGGGAGCGAGCAGTACTTC. The complete variable domain, with remaining parts taken from reference TRBV7-2 and TRBJ2-7, reads GAGVSQSPSNKVTEKGKDVELRCDPISGHTALYWYRQSLGQGLEFLIYFQGNSAPDKSGLPSDRFSAERTGGSVSTLTIQRTQQEDSAVYLCASSFSGGGSEQYFGPGTRLTVT.

The rearrangement links TRBV27 to TRBJ2-2, with D uncertain. Germline V gene sequence: CDR1 MNHEY, CDR2 SMNVEV (reference sequence). The CDR3 is 15 residues long. V was cut by 6 bases and J by 0 bases, with 11 bases left in between. In nucleotides, the CDR3 is TGTGCCAGCAGCCCCCGGTTCGCGAACACCGGGGAGCTGTTTTTT. Amino acid sequence: CASSPRFANTGELFF.

V and J are TRBV12-5 and TRBJ2-2; a possible D gene is TRBD1 (6 bases). Germline CDR1 is LGHNT and CDR2 is FRNRAP. V lost 3 bases to trimming and J lost 3 bases, with 20 bases between them. This CDR3 region has 18 residues. The CDR3 is CASGFNLRQGQDTGELFF. Written as DNA, the CDR3 is TGTGCTAGTGGTTTTAATTTGAGGCAGGGGCAAGACACCGGGGAGCTGTTTTTT.

The CDR3 loop is CASSIGPMNTGELFF. The CDR3 bases are TGCGCCAGCAGCATCGGGCCTATGAACACCGGGGAGCTGTTTTTT. The chain has TRBV5-1 and TRBJ2-2; no clear D. The V end was cut by 4 bases, the J end by 1 base, with 11 bases between. The CDR3 consists of 15 residues. CDR1 is SGHRS, CDR2 YFSETQ, per germline.

This sequence joins TRBV4-1 and TRBJ2-7; 8 bases map to TRBD2. Germline CDR1 is MGHRA and CDR2 is YSYEKL. V lost 5 bases to trimming and J lost 0 bases; unmatched junction nucleotides: 9. The CDR3 contains 16 residues. The CDR3 reads CASSDAGGLSSYEQYF. In DNA, the CDR3 is TGCGCCAGCAGCGACGCGGGGGGCCTAAGCTCCTACGAGCAGTACTTC.

The chain combines TRBV7-8 with TRBJ1-3; no firm D call. V dropped 1 base and J dropped 4 bases, with 14 bases sitting between them. Germline V gene sequence: CDR1 SGHVS, CDR2 FQNEAQ. The CDR3 runs to 16 residues. CDR3 amino acids: CASSLGARAWGNTIYF. The DNA of the CDR3 is TGTGCCAGCAGCTTAGGGGCTCGGGCATGGGGAAACACCATATATTTT.